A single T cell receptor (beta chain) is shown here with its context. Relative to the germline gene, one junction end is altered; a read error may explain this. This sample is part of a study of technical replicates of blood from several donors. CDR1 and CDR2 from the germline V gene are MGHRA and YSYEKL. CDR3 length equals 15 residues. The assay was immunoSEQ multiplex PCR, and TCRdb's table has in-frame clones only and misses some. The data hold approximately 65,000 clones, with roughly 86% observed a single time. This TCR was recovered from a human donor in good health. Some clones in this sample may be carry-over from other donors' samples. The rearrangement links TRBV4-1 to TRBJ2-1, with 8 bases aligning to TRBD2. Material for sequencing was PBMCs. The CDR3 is CASRQGTSSYNEQFF. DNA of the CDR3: TGCGCCAGCAGGCAAGGGACTAGCTCCTACAATGAGCAGTTCTTC.